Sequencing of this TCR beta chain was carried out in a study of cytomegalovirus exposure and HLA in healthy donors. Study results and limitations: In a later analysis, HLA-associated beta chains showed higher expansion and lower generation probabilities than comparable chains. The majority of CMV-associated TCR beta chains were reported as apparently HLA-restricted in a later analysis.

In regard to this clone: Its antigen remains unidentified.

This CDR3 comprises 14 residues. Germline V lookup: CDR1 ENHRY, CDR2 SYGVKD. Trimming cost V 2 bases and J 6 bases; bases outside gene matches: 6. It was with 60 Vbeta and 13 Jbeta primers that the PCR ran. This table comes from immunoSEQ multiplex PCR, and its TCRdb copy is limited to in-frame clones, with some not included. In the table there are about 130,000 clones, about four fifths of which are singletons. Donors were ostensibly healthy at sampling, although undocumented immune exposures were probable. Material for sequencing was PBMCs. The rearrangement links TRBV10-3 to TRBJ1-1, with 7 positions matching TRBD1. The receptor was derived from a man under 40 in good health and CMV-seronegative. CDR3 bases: TGTGCCATCAGTGAGAGACAGGGTTCAGCTGAAGCTTTCTTT. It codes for CAISERQGSAEAFF.